The 5 T cell receptor beta chains below come from one sample, sequenced in a study of blood T cell repertoires in COVID-19. Clones were sequenced by immunoSEQ multiplex PCR, and TCRdb holds only the in-frame ones, with some missing. The sample has 300,000 to 450,000 clones; more than 70% are singletons. Sequenced: peripheral blood. The receptors here all came from a woman under 40 with COVID-19, enrolled during active disease.

V gene TRBV28 combines with J gene TRBJ2-2; 8 positions agree with TRBD2. J gave up 4 bases and V 4 bases, and 11 bases lay outside the gene matches. This CDR3 is built from 17 residues. Germline assignment: CDR1 MDHEN and CDR2 SYDVKM. The CDR3 DNA sequence: TGTGCCAGCAGTTCCCCGGGGGGGGGAGTGGGCACCGGGGAGCTGTTTTTT. The encoded protein is CASSSPGGGVGTGELFF.

V usage is TRBV9 and J usage is TRBJ1-3; perhaps TRBD1 as D (6 bases). V dropped 7 bases and J dropped 10 bases, with 21 bases sitting between them. CDR3 length: 14 residues. Looked up from germline, CDR1 is SGDLS and CDR2 is YYNGEE. The CDR3 spells CASGRTAATGTIYF. DNA for the CDR3: TGTGCCAGCGGCAGGACAGCCGCGACGGGAACCATATATTTT.

Remarks on this clone: Other nucleotide sequences from this sample produce the same CDR3. The chain joins TRBV5-1 to TRBJ2-3; no firm D call. Trimming cost V 0 bases and J 0 bases, with 8 bases left between them. CDR1 is SGHRS and CDR2 is YFSETQ in the germline V gene. The CDR3 is made up of 15 amino acids. The CDR3 reads CASSLARTSTDTQYF. CDR3 in DNA: TGCGCCAGCAGCTTGGCTCGTACTAGCACAGATACGCAGTATTTT.

V gene TRBV28 combines with J gene TRBJ1-1, with a weak D call TRBD1 (6 bases). From germline, CDR1 is MDHEN and CDR2 SYDVKM. Deletions cut 7 bases from V and 5 bases from J, with 17 bases between. This CDR3 has 14 amino acids. The CDR3 is CASTLGRGGTEAFF. The CDR3 DNA sequence: TGTGCCAGCACCCTCGGGAGGGGGGGGACTGAAGCTTTCTTT.

The J gene is TRBJ2-7, the V gene TRBV7-8, with 10 bases lining up with TRBD2. The germline CDR1 and CDR2 sequences are SGHVS and FQNEAQ. This CDR3 has 18 amino acids. Unmatched junction bases numbered 12, after V lost 2 bases and J lost 2 bases. The CDR3 region is CASSLRSSGSQRTYEQYF. The CDR3 coding sequence is TGTGCCAGCAGCTTAAGATCTAGCGGGAGCCAAAGGACCTACGAGCAGTACTTC.